The clone carrying this T cell receptor beta chain came up a few times. The antigen is unknown. PCR was performed a second time for roughly 7 to 11 cycles using a sample-barcoded 5' primer and a J-beta primer mix. Carrying 12 random nucleotides, a template-switch adaptor labeled each individual cDNA molecule. TCRdb fed the 5' RACE reads into MiXCR, producing one record per CDR3 protein. The table has about 1.5 million distinct CDR3 sequences, 40% to 45% seen once. This entry comes from a study of blood T cells in healthy people across ages. The study's findings and limits: Researchers deemed the diversity estimates from one million T cells underestimates.

The clonotype comes from a woman in her late teens or twenties in good health. The sequencing input was blood.

CDR3 nucleotides: TGTGCCAGCAGCTTAGCCCCAATCCGGGACAAATTTAGCACAGATACGCAGTATTTT. Translated, it gives CASSLAPIRDKFSTDTQYF. The chain carries TRBV7-2 and TRBJ2-3, with D possibly being TRBD1 (6 bases). Trimming took off 0 bases at V and 0 bases at J, with 19 bases between the two ends. The CDR3 spans 19 residues. Per the germline V gene, CDR1 is SGHTA and CDR2 is FQGNSA.